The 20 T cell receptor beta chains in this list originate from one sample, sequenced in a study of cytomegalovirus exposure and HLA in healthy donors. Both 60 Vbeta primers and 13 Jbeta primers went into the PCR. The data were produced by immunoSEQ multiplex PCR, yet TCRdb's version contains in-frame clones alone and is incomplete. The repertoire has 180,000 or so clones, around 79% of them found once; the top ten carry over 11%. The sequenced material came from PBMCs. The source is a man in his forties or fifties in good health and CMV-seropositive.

The CDR3 reads CASSPVRTGVPLHF. The DNA of the CDR3 is TGTGCCAGCAGCCCCGTCCGGACAGGGGTTCCCCTCCACTTT. The gene calls are TRBV9 and TRBJ1-6, with TRBD1 identical over 9 bases. There are 14 residues in the CDR3. Germline assignment: CDR1 SGDLS and CDR2 YYNGEE. With 4 bases clipped from V and 13 bases from J, the junction kept 9 bases outside the gene matches.

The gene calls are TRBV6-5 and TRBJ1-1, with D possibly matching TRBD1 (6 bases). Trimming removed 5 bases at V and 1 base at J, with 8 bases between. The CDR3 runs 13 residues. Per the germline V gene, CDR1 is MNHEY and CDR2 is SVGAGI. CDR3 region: CASSDRRNTEAFF. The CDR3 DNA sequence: TGTGCCAGCAGTGACAGGAGGAACACTGAAGCTTTCTTT.

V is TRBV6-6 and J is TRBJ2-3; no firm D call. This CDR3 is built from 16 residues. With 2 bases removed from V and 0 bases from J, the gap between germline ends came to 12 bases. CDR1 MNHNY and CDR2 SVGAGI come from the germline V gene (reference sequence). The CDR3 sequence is CASSYPYAPSTDTQYF. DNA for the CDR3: TGTGCCAGCAGTTACCCCTACGCACCTAGCACAGATACGCAGTATTTT.

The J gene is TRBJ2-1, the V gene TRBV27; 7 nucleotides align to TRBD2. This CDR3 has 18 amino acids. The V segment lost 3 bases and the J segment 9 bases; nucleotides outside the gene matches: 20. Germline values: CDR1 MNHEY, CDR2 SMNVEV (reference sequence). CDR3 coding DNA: TGTGCCAGCAGTTTCCGGAGTACCGTCGGGACTAAAAACGCTGAGCAGTTCTTC. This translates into CASSFRSTVGTKNAEQFF.

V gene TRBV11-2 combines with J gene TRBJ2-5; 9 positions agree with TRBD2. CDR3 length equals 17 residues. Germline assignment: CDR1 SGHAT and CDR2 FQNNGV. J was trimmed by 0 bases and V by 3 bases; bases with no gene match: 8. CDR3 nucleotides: TGTGCCAGCAGCTTCGGGGGTAGCGGGGGCTACCAAGAGACCCAGTACTTC. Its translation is CASSFGGSGGYQETQYF.

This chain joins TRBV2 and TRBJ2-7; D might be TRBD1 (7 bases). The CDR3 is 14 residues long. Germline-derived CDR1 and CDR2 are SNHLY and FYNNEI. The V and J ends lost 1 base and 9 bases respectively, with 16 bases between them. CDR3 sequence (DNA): TGTGCCAGCAGTGAAGTGGCGTGGCAGGGGGGGCAGTACTTC. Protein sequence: CASSEVAWQGGQYF. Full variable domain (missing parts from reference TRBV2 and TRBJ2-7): EPEVTQTPSHQVTQMGQEVILRCVPISNHLYFYWYRQILGQKVEFLVSFYNNEISEKSEIFDDQFSVERPDGSNFTLKIRSTKLEDSAMYFCASSEVAWQGGQYFGPGTRLTVT.

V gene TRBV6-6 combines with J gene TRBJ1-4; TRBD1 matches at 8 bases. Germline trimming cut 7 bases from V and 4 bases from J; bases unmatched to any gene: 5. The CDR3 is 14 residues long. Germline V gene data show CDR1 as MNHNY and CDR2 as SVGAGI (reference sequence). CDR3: CASTRDRGNEKLFF. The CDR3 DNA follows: TGTGCCAGCACCCGAGACAGGGGTAATGAAAAACTGTTTTTT.

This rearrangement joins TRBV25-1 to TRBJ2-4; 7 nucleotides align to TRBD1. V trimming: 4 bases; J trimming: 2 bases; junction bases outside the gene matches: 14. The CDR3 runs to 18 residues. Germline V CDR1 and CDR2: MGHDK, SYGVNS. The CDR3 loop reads CASSGSYTGVSSKNIQYF. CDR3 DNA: TGTGCCAGCAGTGGATCTTATACAGGGGTGAGCTCCAAAAACATTCAGTACTTC.

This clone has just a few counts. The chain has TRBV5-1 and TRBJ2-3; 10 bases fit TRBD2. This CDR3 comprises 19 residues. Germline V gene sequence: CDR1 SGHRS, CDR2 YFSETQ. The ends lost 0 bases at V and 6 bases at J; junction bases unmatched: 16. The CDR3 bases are TGCGCCAGCAGCTTGGCCGGTTTTCGCAGCGGGGGGGCCTTTGATACGCAGTATTTT. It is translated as CASSLAGFRSGGAFDTQYF. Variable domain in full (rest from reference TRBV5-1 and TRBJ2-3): KAGVTQTPRYLIKTRGQQVTLSCSPISGHRSVSWYQQTPGQGLQFLFEYFSETQRNKGNFPGRFSGRQFSNSRSEMNVSTLELGDSALYLCASSLAGFRSGGAFDTQYFGPGTRLTVL.

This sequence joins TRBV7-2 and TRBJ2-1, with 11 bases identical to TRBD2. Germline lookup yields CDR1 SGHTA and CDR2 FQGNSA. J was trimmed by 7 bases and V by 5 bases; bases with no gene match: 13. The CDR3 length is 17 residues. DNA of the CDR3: TGTGCCAGCAGCCACGGTAGCGGGGGGGCCGTAGGAAATGAGCAGTTCTTC. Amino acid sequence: CASSHGSGGAVGNEQFF.

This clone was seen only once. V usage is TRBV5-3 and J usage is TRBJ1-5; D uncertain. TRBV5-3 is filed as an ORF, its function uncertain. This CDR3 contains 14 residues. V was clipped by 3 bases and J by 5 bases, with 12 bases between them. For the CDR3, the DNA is TGTGCCAGAAGCTGTCCTGGCCCCCATCAGCCCCAGCATTTT. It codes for CARSCPGPHQPQHF.

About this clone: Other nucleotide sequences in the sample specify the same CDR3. CDR3 loop: CASSPTGESTNEKLFF. The DNA of the CDR3 is TGTGCCAGCAGTCCTACAGGGGAATCAACTAATGAAAAACTGTTTTTT. This sequence joins TRBV27 and TRBJ1-4; 7 positions match TRBD1. The V segment lost 5 bases and the J segment 0 bases; nucleotides outside the gene matches: 6. CDR3 size: 16 residues. Germline CDR1 reads MNHEY; CDR2 reads SMNVEV (reference sequence).

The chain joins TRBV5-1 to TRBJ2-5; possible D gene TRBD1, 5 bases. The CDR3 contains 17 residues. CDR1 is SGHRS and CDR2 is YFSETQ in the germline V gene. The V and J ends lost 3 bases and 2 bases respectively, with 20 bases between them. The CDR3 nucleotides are TGCGCCAGCAGCTCGACCCGCAGGGCGTCGAGTCAAGAGACCCAGTACTTC. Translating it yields CASSSTRRASSQETQYF. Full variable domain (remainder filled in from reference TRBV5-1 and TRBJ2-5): KAGVTQTPRYLIKTRGQQVTLSCSPISGHRSVSWYQQTPGQGLQFLFEYFSETQRNKGNFPGRFSGRQFSNSRSEMNVSTLELGDSALYLCASSSTRRASSQETQYFGPGTRLLVL.

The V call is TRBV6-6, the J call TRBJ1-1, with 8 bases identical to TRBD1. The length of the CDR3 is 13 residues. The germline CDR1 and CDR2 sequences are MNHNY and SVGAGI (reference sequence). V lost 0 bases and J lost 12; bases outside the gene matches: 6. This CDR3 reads CASSYSGQERTFF. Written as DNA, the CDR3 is TGTGCCAGCAGTTACTCGGGACAGGAGAGGACTTTCTTT.

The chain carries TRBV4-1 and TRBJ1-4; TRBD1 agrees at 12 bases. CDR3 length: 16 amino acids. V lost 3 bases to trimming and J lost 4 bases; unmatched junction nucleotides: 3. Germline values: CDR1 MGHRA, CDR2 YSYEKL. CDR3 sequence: CASSHGTGGFNEKLFF. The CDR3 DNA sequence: TGCGCCAGCAGCCACGGGACAGGGGGCTTTAATGAAAAACTGTTTTTT.

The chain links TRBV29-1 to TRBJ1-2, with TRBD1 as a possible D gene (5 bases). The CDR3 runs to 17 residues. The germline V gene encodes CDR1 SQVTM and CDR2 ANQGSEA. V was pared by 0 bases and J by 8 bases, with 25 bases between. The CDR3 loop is CSVEDTGGGAPGEGYTF. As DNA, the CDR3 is TGCAGCGTTGAAGATACGGGCGGGGGAGCTCCTGGGGAAGGCTACACCTTC.

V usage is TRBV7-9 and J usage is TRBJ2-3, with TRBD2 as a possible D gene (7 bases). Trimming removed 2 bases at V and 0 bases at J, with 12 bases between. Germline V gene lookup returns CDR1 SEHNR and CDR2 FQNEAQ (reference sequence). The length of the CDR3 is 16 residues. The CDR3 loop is CASSLYGGPSTDTQYF. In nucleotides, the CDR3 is TGTGCCAGCAGCTTATACGGGGGGCCAAGCACAGATACGCAGTATTTT. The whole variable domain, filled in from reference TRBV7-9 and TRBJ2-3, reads DTGVSQNPRHKITKRGQNVTFRCDPISEHNRLYWYRQTLGQGPEFLTYFQNEAQLEKSRLLSDRFSAERPKGSFSTLEIQRTEQGDSAMYLCASSLYGGPSTDTQYFGPGTRLTVL.

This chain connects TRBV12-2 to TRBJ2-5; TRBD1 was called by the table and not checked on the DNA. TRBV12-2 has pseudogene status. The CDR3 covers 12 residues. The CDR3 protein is CASRFGPETQYF. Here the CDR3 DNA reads TGTGCAAGTCGCTTTGGCCCAGAGACCCAGTACTTC.

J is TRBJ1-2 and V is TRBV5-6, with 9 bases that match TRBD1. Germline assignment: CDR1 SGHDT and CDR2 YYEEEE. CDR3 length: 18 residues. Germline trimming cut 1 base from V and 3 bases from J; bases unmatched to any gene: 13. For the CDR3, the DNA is TGTGCCAGCAGCTTGTGGGTTTTGTGGGACAGGGACCACTATGGCTACACCTTC. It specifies CASSLWVLWDRDHYGYTF.

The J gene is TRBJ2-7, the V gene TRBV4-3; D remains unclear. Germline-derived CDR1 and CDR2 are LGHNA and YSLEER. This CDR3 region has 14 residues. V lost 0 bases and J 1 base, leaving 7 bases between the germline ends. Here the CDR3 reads CASSQDYGSYEQYF. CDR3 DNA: TGCGCCAGCAGCCAAGACTACGGGTCCTACGAGCAGTACTTC.